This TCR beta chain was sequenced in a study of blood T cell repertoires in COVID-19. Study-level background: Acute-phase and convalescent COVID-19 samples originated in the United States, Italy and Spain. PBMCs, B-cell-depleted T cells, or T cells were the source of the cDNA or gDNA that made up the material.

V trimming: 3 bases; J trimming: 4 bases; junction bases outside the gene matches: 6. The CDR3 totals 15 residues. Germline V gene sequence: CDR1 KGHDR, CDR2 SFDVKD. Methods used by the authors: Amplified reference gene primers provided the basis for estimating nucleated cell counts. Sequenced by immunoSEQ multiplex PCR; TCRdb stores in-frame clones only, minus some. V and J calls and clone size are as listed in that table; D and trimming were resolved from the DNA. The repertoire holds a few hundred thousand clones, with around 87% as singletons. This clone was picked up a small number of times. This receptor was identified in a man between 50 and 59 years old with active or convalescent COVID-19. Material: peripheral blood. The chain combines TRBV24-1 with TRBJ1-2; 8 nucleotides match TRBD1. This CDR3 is CATSDPNDRGYGYTF. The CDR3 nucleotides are TGTGCCACCAGTGATCCAAATGACAGGGGCTATGGCTACACCTTC.